What follows are 26 T cell receptor beta chains derived from one specimen sequenced in a study of vaccination and CD4 T cells after COVID-19. In TCRdb, the PCR reads were re-called with MiXCR into one record per CDR3 protein. The profile shows about 22,000 distinct CDR3 sequences, about 50% of them singletons. This specimen consisted of CD4+ T cells from blood, obtained before SARS-CoV-2 vaccination. The receptor set was obtained from a human donor who had recovered from COVID-19.

The chain uses TRBV7-9 and TRBJ2-3; 7 bases fit TRBD2. Germline V gives CDR1 SEHNR, CDR2 FQNEAQ (reference sequence). V lost 0 bases, J lost 6 bases, and 12 bases stayed unmatched. The CDR3 is 17 amino acids. The CDR3: CASSLASSAGVIDTQYF. The CDR3 DNA follows: TGTGCCAGCAGCTTAGCGTCTTCCGCGGGAGTAATCGATACGCAGTATTTT.

The chain uses TRBV2 and TRBJ2-2, with D possibly TRBD2 on 6 matching bases. V was trimmed by 6 bases and J by 1 base, leaving 18 bases between them. This CDR3 has 17 amino acids. The germline CDR1 and CDR2 sequences are SNHLY and FYNNEI. The CDR3: CASSRPRLAKNTGELFF. DNA of the CDR3: TGTGCCAGCAGCAGACCACGGCTAGCGAAGAACACCGGGGAGCTGTTTTTT.

The V call is TRBV11-2, the J call TRBJ1-1; D uncertain. Trimming shortened V by 3 bases and J by 1 base, and 6 bases separated the two germline ends. The length of the CDR3 is 13 residues. The germline V gene encodes CDR1 SGHAT and CDR2 FQNNGV. The CDR3 region is CASSFNSNTEAFF. DNA for the CDR3: TGTGCCAGCAGCTTTAATTCGAACACTGAAGCTTTCTTT.

The sample holds a few counts of this clonotype. The CDR3, as DNA: TGTGCCAGCAGCCTCCTTTCCGAAGCTTTCTTT. This encodes CASSLLSEAFF. The chain couples TRBV7-2 to TRBJ1-1, with D unclear. CDR3 length: 11 residues. Trimming stripped 5 bases from V and 8 bases from J, with 9 bases between. Per germline, CDR1 SGHTA and CDR2 FQGNSA.

The chain recombines TRBV24-1 with TRBJ2-1; TRBD2 aligns across 12 bases. The trim removed 0 bases at V and 9 bases at J, leaving 8 bases unmatched. The germline V gene has CDR1 KGHDR and CDR2 SFDVKD. The CDR3 contains 17 residues. CDR3 DNA sequence: TGTGCCACCAGTGATTTGCCCGCTAGCGGGAGGGCCGGTGAGCAGTTCTTC. Protein sequence: CATSDLPASGRAGEQFF.

The V and J genes are TRBV24-1 and TRBJ2-2, with D possibly TRBD2 on 5 matching bases. Germline CDR1 KGHDR, CDR2 SFDVKD. The CDR3 runs to 16 residues. V dropped 0 bases and J dropped 4 bases, with 11 bases sitting between them. The CDR3 nucleotides read TGTGCCACCAGTGATTTGAGAGGGTTTAGCACCGGGGAGCTGTTTTTT. Translated: CATSDLRGFSTGELFF.

This chain links TRBV2 with TRBJ1-1; D might be TRBD1 (5 bases). Per the germline V gene, CDR1 is SNHLY and CDR2 is FYNNEI. The CDR3 sequence is 13 residues long. Trimming stripped 6 bases from V and 4 bases from J, with 12 bases between. Here the CDR3 reads CASRGDFSTEAFF. CDR3 sequence (DNA): TGTGCCAGCAGAGGGGACTTTAGCACTGAAGCTTTCTTT. The full variable domain, in which reference TRBV2 and TRBJ1-1 provide the parts outside the CDR3, is EPEVTQTPSHQVTQMGQEVILRCVPISNHLYFYWYRQILGQKVEFLVSFYNNEISEKSEIFDDQFSVERPDGSNFTLKIRSTKLEDSAMYFCASRGDFSTEAFFGQGTRLTVV.

V and J are TRBV2 and TRBJ2-5; 7 nucleotides line up with TRBD1. Germline CDR1 SNHLY, CDR2 FYNNEI. This CDR3 has 14 residues. V shed 1 base, J shed 4 bases, and the junction held 3 bases outside the gene matches. In DNA, the CDR3 is TGTGCCAGCAGTGAAGAGTCAGGGGGAGAGACCCAGTACTTC. Translation gives CASSEESGGETQYF.

This clonotype was observed a few times. The CDR3 reads CSAHPAHSTSDSTDTQYF. The CDR3 coding sequence is TGCAGTGCTCATCCCGCCCATTCGACTAGCGACAGCACAGATACGCAGTATTTT. The chain is built from TRBV20-1 and TRBJ2-3; 8 bases map to TRBD2. The trim removed 5 bases at V and 0 bases at J, leaving 16 bases unmatched. The CDR3 totals 18 residues. CDR1 DFQATT and CDR2 SNEGSKA come from the germline V gene (reference sequence).

DNA for the CDR3: TGCGCCAGCAGCCGGGTACAGGGGGAGGAGACCCAGTACTTC. Protein product: CASSRVQGEETQYF. The V call is TRBV5-1, the J call TRBJ2-5; 8 bases are shared with TRBD1. The CDR3 length is 14 residues. V trimming: 4 bases; J trimming: 5 bases; junction bases outside the gene matches: 7. Germline lookup yields CDR1 SGHRS and CDR2 YFSETQ.

A note on this clonotype: One junction end disagrees with the germline gene, perhaps due to a read error. The chain couples TRBV7-9 to TRBJ2-7, with D hard to call. The V gene's germline CDR1 is SEHNR and CDR2 FQNEAQ (reference sequence). CDR3 length: 12 residues. The DNA for the CDR3 is TGTGCCAGCAGGGAACCAGGCCAGGTCTTTTGGTTC. Translated, it gives CASREPGQVFWF.

This chain uses TRBV4-1 with TRBJ1-5; TRBD1 might be the D (5 bases). Trimming pared 1 base from V and 0 bases from J, leaving 13 bases between. This CDR3 is 17 amino acids long. The germline CDR1 and CDR2 sequences are MGHRA and YSYEKL. The CDR3 sequence is CASSQGGTEYSNQPQHF. CDR3 bases: TGCGCCAGCAGCCAAGGGGGGACCGAGTATAGCAATCAGCCCCAGCATTTT.

The CDR3 bases are TGCAGTGCTCCCCGCGGGGGTTTGGGCTCTGGAAACACCATATATTTT. Translated: CSAPRGGLGSGNTIYF. J is TRBJ1-3 and V is TRBV20-1, with D perhaps matching TRBD1 (5 bases). Per germline, CDR1 DFQATT and CDR2 SNEGSKA (reference sequence). The CDR3 covers 16 residues. Trimming left V 5 bases short and J 0 bases short, with 17 bases between.

DNA for the CDR3: TGTGCCAGCAGCTTAAGGGCAAGCACAGATACGCAGTATTTT. Amino acid sequence: CASSLRASTDTQYF. The chain has TRBV7-3 and TRBJ2-3, with D hard to call. This CDR3 is built from 14 residues. Trimming removed 1 base at V and 0 bases at J, with 5 bases between. Germline loops: CDR1 SGHTA, CDR2 FQGTGA.

This clonotype showed up just a few times. This rearrangement joins TRBV6-1 to TRBJ1-5, with D uncertain. The germline V and J ends were trimmed by 2 bases and 3 bases, with 5 bases remaining between them. This CDR3 contains 13 residues. The germline V gene encodes CDR1 MNHNS and CDR2 SASEGT. CDR3 region: CASSERFNQPQHF. CDR3 bases: TGTGCCAGCAGTGAACGATTCAATCAGCCCCAGCATTTT.

This chain joins TRBV24-1 and TRBJ2-1; 9 bases fit TRBD2. The CDR3 is 16 amino acids. The J segment lost 1 base and the V segment lost 6 bases, leaving 6 bases of the junction unmatched. Germline assignment: CDR1 KGHDR and CDR2 SFDVKD. The CDR3 DNA reads as TGTGCCACCAGTTCAACTAGCGGGTCGTCCTACAATGAGCAGTTCTTC. Translation gives CATSSTSGSSYNEQFF.

This clonotype was detected a few times. The rearrangement joins TRBV6-2 or TRBV6-3 to TRBJ2-5; D perhaps matches TRBD1 (5 bases). Germline V gene sequence: CDR1 MNHEY, CDR2 SVGEGT. Trimming removed 0 bases from V and 5 bases from J, with 13 bases in between. The CDR3 totals 15 residues. The CDR3 is CASSYSFSKGETQYF. Here the CDR3 DNA reads TGTGCCAGCAGTTACTCGTTCAGCAAGGGGGAGACCCAGTACTTC.

This clonotype is medium-sized in the sample. The chain carries TRBV4-1 and TRBJ2-7; 12 bases map to TRBD2. The CDR3 spans 13 residues. From germline, CDR1 is MGHRA and CDR2 YSYEKL. V lost 4 bases to trimming and J lost 6 bases; unmatched junction nucleotides: 1. CDR3 nucleotides: TGCGCCAGCAGCCCGGGACTAGCGGGCGAGCAGTACTTC. Its protein product is CASSPGLAGEQYF.

This clonotype appeared a few times. The chain employs TRBV7-3 and TRBJ1-6, with D unresolved. Germline V gene sequence: CDR1 SGHTA, CDR2 FQGTGA. The CDR3 runs to 16 residues. V was clipped by 5 bases and J by 5 bases, with 16 bases between them. The CDR3 protein is CASSLLGPGNNSPLHF. The CDR3, as DNA: TGTGCCAGCAGCCTATTAGGACCCGGGAATAATTCACCCCTCCACTTT.

The chain combines TRBV2 with TRBJ1-5; D is perhaps TRBD1 (6 bases). CDR1 and CDR2 from the germline V gene are SNHLY and FYNNEI. V was clipped by 6 bases and J by 4 bases, with 16 bases between them. The CDR3 is 15 amino acids. This chain's CDR3 is CASREGDTGNQPQHF. Here the CDR3 DNA reads TGTGCCAGCAGGGAGGGGGATACAGGGAATCAGCCCCAGCATTTT.

This clonotype was recorded a few times. This chain connects TRBV12-3 or TRBV12-4 to TRBJ2-5; D might be TRBD1 (6 bases). This CDR3 has 13 residues. Between the trimmed V and J ends, which lost 6 bases and 3 bases, there was a span of 11 bases. The CDR3, as DNA: TGTGCCAGCAGAATCACAGGGAAAGAGACCCAGTACTTC. It specifies CASRITGKETQYF.

The sample holds a few counts of this clonotype. The V and J genes are TRBV20-1 and TRBJ1-2; 8 nucleotides line up with TRBD1. V lost 3 bases and J lost 8; bases outside the gene matches: 14. This CDR3 region has 15 residues. From germline, CDR1 is DFQATT and CDR2 SNEGSKA (reference sequence). The CDR3 region has the DNA TGCAGTGCTAGCCAGGAGCTTCAGGGGGCGGGGGGCTACACCTTC. It yields the protein CSASQELQGAGGYTF.

The chain is built from TRBV15 and TRBJ2-7; D unresolved. V shed 3 bases and J shed 2 bases, with 14 bases lying between them. The CDR3 runs to 15 residues. In germline, CDR1 is LNHNV, CDR2 YYDKDF (reference sequence). CDR3 sequence reads: CATSRRPGRTYEQYF. Written as DNA, the CDR3 is TGTGCCACCAGCAGGAGGCCAGGCAGGACCTACGAGCAGTACTTC.

This rearrangement joins TRBV15 to TRBJ2-7; 8 bases fit TRBD1. There are 15 residues in the CDR3. Germline CDR1 is LNHNV and CDR2 is YYDKDF (reference sequence). The V and J ends lost 5 bases and 2 bases, in that order; junction bases with no gene match: 8. CDR3 amino acids: CATSQGAGPAYEQYF. The DNA of the CDR3 is TGTGCCACCAGCCAGGGGGCGGGGCCAGCCTACGAGCAGTACTTC. The full variable domain, rest sourced from reference TRBV15 and TRBJ2-7, is DAMVIQNPRYQVTQFGKPVTLSCSQTLNHNVMYWYQQKSSQAPKLLFHYYDKDFNNEADTPDNFQSRRPNTSFCFLDIRSPGLGDTAMYLCATSQGAGPAYEQYFGPGTRLTVT.

The chain is built from TRBV11-2 and TRBJ2-2; 10 nucleotides line up with TRBD2. The CDR3 covers 14 residues. Per germline, CDR1 SGHAT and CDR2 FQNNGV. The V and J ends lost 5 bases and 6 bases, in that order; junction bases with no gene match: 3. The CDR3 region has the DNA TGTGCCAGCAGCGCGACTAGCGGGTCCGGGGAGCTGTTTTTT. Amino acid sequence: CASSATSGSGELFF.

This chain links TRBV6-1 with TRBJ1-2; 11 bases are shared with TRBD1. V gave up 7 bases and J gave up 6 bases; unmatched junction bases: 7. In germline, CDR1 is MNHNS, CDR2 SASEGT. This CDR3 region has 14 residues. The CDR3 DNA reads as TGTGCCAGCAAGAGGACAGGGGGCTCTGATGGCTACACCTTC. It translates to CASKRTGGSDGYTF.